This T cell receptor beta chain was retrieved from a study of T cell responses to AZD1222 COVID-19 vaccine (dated by TCRdb to the early 2020s). Turning to the overall study: TCR sequencing covered over 230 trial participants: 200 to 210 given two doses of AZD1222 and 26 given two doses of MenACWY control vaccine. Trial participants were enrolled into age subgroups of 18-55, 56-69 and 70-plus years, which contained around 140, 26 and 57 TCR-sequenced participants, respectively. The full study reports these points: Because no day 14 peak-response samples were available, repertoires were characterized only after the peak T cell response. Participants were mostly white British, with more females than males. The authors suggested clonal diversity may have been underestimated. CD4 TCRs associated with the vaccine covered the entire spike protein, and the dominant responses were in regions 160-218 and 743-854. After two AZD1222 doses, spike-specific TCR breadth and depth were significantly higher than at day 0 and than in MenACWY recipients. Conclusions about previously exposed vaccinees are limited because only 5 or 6 AZD1222 recipients were SARS-CoV-2 seropositive at baseline. In the small 56-69-year group, the increase in depth fell short of significance, most likely because of low power. Nearly half of unique spike-specific TCRs reportedly recognized epitopes outside regions mutated in the B.1.351 and B.1.1.7 variants.

Reading the label with the study, this specimen's time point is: about 28 days (+/-7) after the second vaccine dose. AZD1222 recipients whose second dose came at about 4 weeks and those whose second dose came at about 12 weeks were combined into one group, since spike-specific TCR depth and breadth did not differ between the two schedules. Samples from vaccinated people were obtained from the UK trials COV001 and COV002, which included a single-blind randomized controlled phase 2/3 trial of AZD1222 (ChAdOx1 nCoV-19) in healthy adults. For TCRbeta chain sequencing, PBMC samples were collected from trial participants at day 0 and at day 28 after the second dose. The cysteine opens and the phenylalanine closes a CDR3 of 16 amino acids. Kept here is only the CDR3 DNA, which spans 48 bases and is read in frame from base 1. CDR1 and CDR2, per the germline V gene, are MDHEN and SYDVKM. V is clipped by 5 bases and J by 5 bases, and the sequence between their germline boundaries is 19 bases long.

On this clone: This clone's antigen is unknown. Base-call qualities are not available, and no considerably larger clone is one nucleotide away.

The CDR3 regions of human TCRbeta chains were analyzed by immunosequencing. The authors' pipeline ran thus. Repertoire TCRs were matched against a reference library of SARS-CoV-2-specific TCRs generated with the MIRA antigen-specificity platform. Breadth meant the fraction of unique TCRs that were SARS-CoV-2-associated, whereas depth meant the fraction of total T cells that were SARS-CoV-2-associated. Using the MIRA data, each spike-specific TCR was assigned both to the spike region to which the TCR was reactive and to a CD4 or CD8 class. Log10-transformed breadth and depth values were compared by one-way ANOVA with Sidak's multiple comparisons tests. TCRdb's version of the immuneACCESS table is confined to in-frame rearrangements and falls short of the full clone set. An unresolved V gene accounts for under half of the shortfall where checked; the remainder is of unknown origin. The V and J calls and clone size were taken over from that table, and D and trimming were inferred from the DNA. This sample comprises 50,000 to 70,000 clones, 65% to 90% of them detected only once. Clones ranked in the top ten supply about 7% of the sample.

This sample comprised peripheral blood, obtained 28 days after the second AZD1222 dose. This sequence originates from an adult who received the AZD1222 COVID-19 vaccine. Recombination joined TRBV28 with TRBJ1-5; tentative D gene TRBD1, with 6 bases matching. The sequenced DNA: TGTGCCAGCAGTAGAATACAGGGAGGAGGCGATCAGCCCCAGCATTTT. It translates to CASSRIQGGGDQPQHF.